These T cell receptor beta chains were read from a single sample in a study of cytomegalovirus exposure and HLA in healthy donors. Profiled with immunoSEQ multiplex PCR; TCRdb holds only in-frame clones, not every one. This sample contains roughly 120,000 clones. Sequenced material: PBMCs. These receptors were obtained from a man aged 25 to 40 in good health and CMV-seronegative. CDR3s include the opening cysteine and the closing phenylalanine or tryptophan. Each record gives: J gene, V gene, D gene, CDR3 DNA, CDR3 protein. A D gene is named only where the DNA matches it firmly.

>TRBJ2-3|TRBV7-2|NA
TGTGCCAGCAGCTTAGGGGCGAGCCTCACAGATACGCAGTATTTT
CASSLGASLTDTQYF
>TRBJ2-7|TRBV4-2|TRBD1
TGTGCCAGCAGCCAAGAAAGGGTCGGACAGGGAGACGAGCAGTACTTC
CASSQERVGQGDEQYF
>TRBJ2-1|TRBV5-6|TRBD1
TGTGCCAGCAGCGCGGGACAGGGCGATGAGCAGTTCTTC
CASSAGQGDEQFF
>TRBJ2-5|TRBV11-3|NA
TGTGCCAGCAGCTCCCGTATACAAGAGACCCAGTACTTC
CASSSRIQETQYF
>TRBJ2-4|TRBV7-9|NA
TGTGCCAGCAGCCCGCCCGGGGGGCTAGTTCATGGCAAAAACATTCAGTACTTC
CASSPPGGLVHGKNIQYF
>TRBJ2-6|TRBV28|NA
TGTGCCAGCAGTCGCGGGGCCTCTGGGGCCAACGTCCTGACTTTC
CASSRGASGANVLTF
>TRBJ2-7|TRBV28|NA
TGTGCCAGCTCAATCCAGATTCACGAGCAGTACTTC
CASSIQIHEQYF
>TRBJ2-1|TRBV5-1|TRBD1
TGCGCCAGCAGCTTGTTGGGACAGGGAACCTACAATGAGCAGTTCTTC
CASSLLGQGTYNEQFF
>TRBJ1-6|TRBV6-6|NA
TGTGCCAGCAGTCAGGGATCAGGGCCCCTCCACTTT
CASSQGSGPLHF
>TRBJ2-7|TRBV4-1|NA
TGCGCCAGCAGCCATCGCTACGAGCAGTACTTC
CASSHRYEQYF
>TRBJ2-5|TRBV5-1|TRBD2
TGCGCCAGCAAGGGCCTAGCGGGGTTCCAAGAGACCCAGTACTTC
CASKGLAGFQETQYF
>TRBJ2-7|TRBV28|NA
TGTGCCAGCAGTTTACTCGCTCCGAGCTCCTACGAGCAGTACTTC
CASSLLAPSSYEQYF
>TRBJ1-1|TRBV11-2|NA
TGTGCCAGCAGCCCCCTCCCCCGGGGATCCACTGAAGCTTTCTTT
CASSPLPRGSTEAFF
>TRBJ2-7|TRBV2|NA
TGTGCCAGCAGTAGCCGGGACTCCCCGAGCTCCTACGAGCAGTACTTC
CASSSRDSPSSYEQYF
>TRBJ2-1|TRBV14|NA
TGTGCCAGCAGCCCGCGACACGGGAGTTATGAGCAGTTCTTC
CASSPRHGSYEQFF
>TRBJ2-1|TRBV6-5|TRBD1
TGTGCCAGCAGTTACTCTACAGGGGGCCGGAATGAGCAGTTCTTC
CASSYSTGGRNEQFF
>TRBJ1-4|TRBV2|TRBD1
TGTGCCAGCAGGACAGGGCTTAATGAAAAACTGTTTTTT
CASRTGLNEKLFF
>TRBJ1-2|TRBV11-2|TRBD1
TGTGCCAGCAGCTTACATCCCGGACAGGGGGAAGGCTACACCTTC
CASSLHPGQGEGYTF
>TRBJ2-3|TRBV28|TRBD2
TGTGCCAGCAGCGGGACTAGCGGGAGCAGCGTTGGGGGCCTCCTCCGCACAGATACGCAGTATTTT
CASSGTSGSSVGGLLRTDTQYF
>TRBJ1-2|TRBV4-2|NA
TGTGCCAGCAGCCAACCGGGGGAGGATGGCTACACCTTC
CASSQPGEDGYTF
>TRBJ1-3|TRBV28|NA
TGTGCCACGGGAGGGCAGGACCTCTCTGGAAACACCATATATTTT
CATGGQDLSGNTIYF
>TRBJ2-1|TRBV11-2|TRBD2
TGTGCCAGCAGCTTAGGGGTAATCCTAGCGGGACGGGTCGGGCATGAGCAGTTCTTC
CASSLGVILAGRVGHEQFF
>TRBJ2-3|TRBV5-4|TRBD2
TGTGCCAGCAGCTTGGTTTCCCTAGCGGGTACGCAGTATTTT
CASSLVSLAGTQYF
>TRBJ2-7|TRBV18|TRBD1
TGTGCCAGCTCACGGGACAGGGGATCCCACGAGCAGTACTTC
CASSRDRGSHEQYF
>TRBJ2-7|TRBV28|TRBD1
TGTGCCAGCAGTTTTTCGTTGGGACAGAGCTCCTACGAGCAGTACTTC
CASSFSLGQSSYEQYF
>TRBJ2-7|TRBV7-9|TRBD2
TGTGCCAGCAGTTCTAGCGGGACCTTCTACGAGCAGTACTTC
CASSSSGTFYEQYF
>TRBJ1-5|TRBV7-9|TRBD1
TGTGCCAGCAGCTCACATAGAGCGGACAGGGACAATCAGCCCCAGCATTTT
CASSSHRADRDNQPQHF
>TRBJ2-5|TRBV7-7|TRBD1
TGTGCCAGCAGCTTAGAGGGGGCAGGGGTAGGGACCCAGCACTTC
CASSLEGAGVGTQHF
>TRBJ2-7|TRBV4-1|NA
TGCGCCAGCAGCCCCTTAATCCAGGGTCCCGAGCAGTACTTC
CASSPLIQGPEQYF
>TRBJ1-1|TRBV19|TRBD1
TGTGCCAGTAGTACGTCAGGGGGCCGGACTGAAGCTTTCTTT
CASSTSGGRTEAFF
>TRBJ2-1|TRBV4-3|TRBD2
TGCGCCAGCAGCCAAGTGGGCGGGAGGGGCTACAATGAGCAGTTCTTC
CASSQVGGRGYNEQFF
>TRBJ2-3|TRBV18|TRBD2
TGTGCCAGCTCACCTCTAGCGGGAGTTCCCCCAGATACGCAGTATTTT
CASSPLAGVPPDTQYF
>TRBJ1-4|TRBV15|TRBD1
TGTGCCACCAGCAGACCAGGGACAGGGGATAATGAAAAACTGTTTTTT
CATSRPGTGDNEKLFF
>TRBJ2-1|TRBV28|TRBD2
TGTGCCAGCAGAGGGAGACTAGCGGGAGGTAGCAATGAGCAGTTCTTC
CASRGRLAGGSNEQFF
>TRBJ2-2|TRBV25-1|TRBD2
TGTGCCGCAACAGCTAGCGGGAAAACCGGGGAGCTGTTTTTT
CAATASGKTGELFF
>TRBJ2-1|TRBV9|NA
TGTGCCAGCAGCGCCGGGGGTCGTTCTGGGAGAGTCTACAATGAGCAGTTCTTC
CASSAGGRSGRVYNEQFF
>TRBJ2-7|TRBV29-1|TRBD1
TGCAGCGTAGACAGGGGCCAGGGGAACGAGCAGTACTTC
CSVDRGQGNEQYF
>TRBJ1-1|TRBV7-3|TRBD1
TGTGCCAGCAGCTTATACAACAGGGGGCGTACTGAAGCTTTCTTT
CASSLYNRGRTEAFF
>TRBJ1-3|TRBV9|TRBD1
TGTGCCAGCAGCGGGGACAGGGCTGGAAACACCATATATTTT
CASSGDRAGNTIYF